The 30 T cell receptor beta chains below were found in one sample sequenced in a study of T-cell reconstitution after alpha-beta-depleted transplantation in children. Preparation of the TCRbeta library used unique molecular identifiers. TCRdb called the PCR reads again in MiXCR, with one record for every CDR3 protein. This table has nearly 350,000 distinct CDR3 sequences, about 16% appearing once. This material consisted of PBMCs, mostly from graft donor cells, taken 360 days after TCRalphabeta/CD19-depleted stem cell transplant. The receptors originated from a male patient under 10 years old who had a stem cell transplant for acute lymphoblastic leukemia, so the T cells may come from the graft donor.

The rearrangement joins TRBV12-5 to TRBJ2-3; 10 nucleotides agree with TRBD2. Germline V gene lookup returns CDR1 LGHNT and CDR2 FRNRAP. The CDR3 runs 20 residues. The trim removed 1 base at V and 2 bases at J, leaving 15 bases unmatched. CDR3 residues: CASGLDWTGTSDRHTDTQYF. In DNA form, the CDR3 reads TGTGCTAGTGGTTTGGATTGGACCGGGACTAGCGACCGACACACAGATACGCAGTATTTT. Drawing the rest from reference TRBV12-5 and TRBJ2-3, the complete variable domain is DARVTQTPRHKVTEMGQEVTMRCQPILGHNTVFWYRQTMMQGLELLAYFRNRAPLDDSGMPKDRFSAEMPDATLATLKIQPSEPRDSAVYFCASGLDWTGTSDRHTDTQYFGPGTRLTVL.

This clonotype was counted only a few times. CDR3 nucleotide sequence: TGTGCCAGCAGCTTACTGACAGGGGGCCACATCACAGATACGCAGTATTTT. Protein product: CASSLLTGGHITDTQYF. V gene TRBV7-8 combines with J gene TRBJ2-3; TRBD1 agrees at 10 bases. Germline CDR1 SGHVS, CDR2 FQNEAQ. The V gene end was trimmed by 2 bases and the J gene end by 2 bases; junction bases not matched to a gene: 7. This CDR3 has 17 residues.

The table lists this clonotype with many counts. The chain carries TRBV10-3 and TRBJ2-1; 13 bases fit TRBD2. Germline V CDR1 and CDR2: ENHRY, SYGVKD. This CDR3 spans 15 amino acids. The trim removed 3 bases at V and 6 bases at J, leaving 2 bases unmatched. CDR3 DNA: TGTGCCATCAGTGATGGACTAGCGGGGGTCAATGAGCAGTTCTTC. Translating it yields CAISDGLAGVNEQFF.

CDR3: CAIKRDSRAGAVTQYF. CDR3 DNA: TGTGCCATCAAAAGAGATAGCAGAGCGGGAGCGGTTACGCAGTATTTT. This chain uses TRBV10-3 with TRBJ2-3; 8 nucleotides align to TRBD2. V shed 7 bases, J shed 8 bases, and the junction held 17 bases outside the gene matches. This CDR3 contains 16 residues. Germline V gene data show CDR1 as ENHRY and CDR2 as SYGVKD.

This clonotype was seen many times. The chain recombines TRBV15 with TRBJ1-4; D is undetermined. The CDR3 is 15 residues long. The V end lost 0 bases, the J end lost 3 bases, and 8 bases lay between the germline ends. Germline V lookup: CDR1 LNHNV, CDR2 YYDKDF (reference sequence). The DNA of the CDR3 is TGTGCCACCAGCAGAGACGGTCTAGCTAATGAAAAACTGTTTTTT. This gives the protein CATSRDGLANEKLFF.

The rearrangement uses TRBV20-1 and TRBJ2-1, with D maybe TRBD2 (5 bases). The CDR3 covers 17 residues. From germline, CDR1 is DFQATT and CDR2 SNEGSKA (reference sequence). With 8 bases removed from V and 2 bases from J, the gap between germline ends came to 25 bases. CDR3 DNA sequence: TGCAGTACCCCGGGAATGGTGGGAGCTCATACCTACAATGAGCAGTTCTTC. It yields the protein CSTPGMVGAHTYNEQFF.

This sequence joins TRBV5-1 and TRBJ2-5, with a tentative D call TRBD2 (6 bases). The germline V and J ends were trimmed by 2 bases and 5 bases, with 16 bases remaining between them. The CDR3 runs 15 residues. Looked up from germline, CDR1 is SGHRS and CDR2 is YFSETQ. This CDR3 is CASSFRRGLGETQYF. The CDR3, as DNA: TGCGCCAGCAGCTTTAGGAGGGGCCTGGGGGAGACCCAGTACTTC.

The rearrangement uses TRBV5-1 and TRBJ2-1; D is unclear. The length of the CDR3 is 15 residues. Germline loops: CDR1 SGHRS, CDR2 YFSETQ. Trimming took off 4 bases at V and 1 base at J, with 12 bases between the two ends. The CDR3 DNA reads TGCGCCAGCAGCCGCCCTAGTTTGTCCTACAATGAGCAGTTCTTC. It specifies CASSRPSLSYNEQFF.

The chain carries TRBV5-1 and TRBJ1-6, with D possibly matching TRBD1 (5 bases). Trimming pared 4 bases from V and 0 bases from J, leaving 5 bases between. Per germline, CDR1 SGHRS and CDR2 YFSETQ. The CDR3 contains 14 residues. The CDR3, as DNA: TGCGCCAGCAGCGGGGGCTCCTATAATTCACCCCTCCACTTT. This sequence encodes CASSGGSYNSPLHF. The whole variable domain, filled in from reference TRBV5-1 and TRBJ1-6, reads KAGVTQTPRYLIKTRGQQVTLSCSPISGHRSVSWYQQTPGQGLQFLFEYFSETQRNKGNFPGRFSGRQFSNSRSEMNVSTLELGDSALYLCASSGGSYNSPLHFGNGTRLTVT.

A few counts support this clonotype. This chain joins TRBV5-1 and TRBJ2-7; D is perhaps TRBD2 (6 bases). This CDR3 is 14 amino acids long. CDR1 SGHRS and CDR2 YFSETQ come from the germline V gene. Trimming cost V 0 bases and J 6 bases, with 13 bases left between them. The CDR3 protein is CASSLGGTKSEQYF. DNA for the CDR3: TGCGCCAGCAGCTTGGGCGGGACCAAGAGCGAGCAGTACTTC.

The V and J genes are TRBV5-1 and TRBJ1-1; TRBD1 matches at 9 bases. Germline V gives CDR1 SGHRS, CDR2 YFSETQ. The trim removed 4 bases at V and 5 bases at J, leaving 6 bases unmatched. The CDR3 consists of 14 residues. The CDR3 nucleotides are TGCGCCAGCAGCAAGGGACAGGGTAATACTGAAGCTTTCTTT. Protein: CASSKGQGNTEAFF. The full variable domain, rest sourced from reference TRBV5-1 and TRBJ1-1, is KAGVTQTPRYLIKTRGQQVTLSCSPISGHRSVSWYQQTPGQGLQFLFEYFSETQRNKGNFPGRFSGRQFSNSRSEMNVSTLELGDSALYLCASSKGQGNTEAFFGQGTRLTVV.

The rearrangement links TRBV5-1 to TRBJ1-1, with unresolved D. There are 13 residues in the CDR3. Germline values: CDR1 SGHRS, CDR2 YFSETQ. Trimming removed 4 bases from V and 2 bases from J, with 9 bases in between. This CDR3 reads CASSPADNTEAFF. The CDR3 DNA follows: TGCGCCAGCAGCCCGGCGGATAACACTGAAGCTTTCTTT.

The chain recombines TRBV29-1 with TRBJ2-7; D possibly corresponds to TRBD2 (5 bases). The V gene's germline CDR1 is SQVTM and CDR2 ANQGSEA. CDR3 size: 13 residues. Deletions cut 5 bases from V and 3 bases from J, with 14 bases between. The CDR3 DNA sequence: TGCAGCGTTCTTTGGGCAGACTACTACGAGCAGTACTTC. Protein sequence: CSVLWADYYEQYF.

The chain employs TRBV28 and TRBJ1-2; weak D call: TRBD1 (5 bases). Germline values: CDR1 MDHEN, CDR2 SYDVKM. This CDR3 comprises 12 residues. V was cut by 4 bases and J by 7 bases, with 10 bases left in between. The CDR3 sequence: CASSYGTVGYTF. For the CDR3, the DNA is TGTGCCAGCAGTTACGGGACTGTTGGCTACACCTTC.

This clonotype was detected only a few times. This chain uses TRBV29-1 with TRBJ2-3; either TRBD1 or TRBD2 may fit D (5 bases each). In germline, CDR1 is SQVTM, CDR2 ANQGSEA. Deletions cut 7 bases from V and 3 bases from J, with 26 bases between. CDR3 length equals 17 residues. CDR3 sequence: CSANSLQGALHTDTQYF. The CDR3 DNA is TGCAGCGCTAATAGCTTGCAGGGAGCCTTGCATACAGATACGCAGTATTTT.

V gene TRBV3-1 combines with J gene TRBJ2-7; the match to TRBD2 covers 10 bases. V dropped 5 bases and J dropped 3; count of bases not matched to a gene: 10. The CDR3 length is 16 residues. Germline CDR1 reads LGHDT; CDR2 reads YNNKEL (reference sequence). Here the CDR3 reads CASSSSSTSGNYEQYF. In nucleotides, the CDR3 is TGTGCCAGCAGCTCGAGTAGTACTAGCGGGAACTACGAGCAGTACTTC.

Ten or more counts support this clonotype. V and J are TRBV7-2 and TRBJ2-1; D is unresolved. Trimming stripped 1 base from V and 3 bases from J, with 1 base between. The CDR3 length is 12 residues. In germline, CDR1 is SGHTA, CDR2 FQGNSA. CDR3 DNA: TGTGCCAGCAGCTTAGACTACAATGAGCAGTTCTTC. As protein: CASSLDYNEQFF.

The CDR3: CSVRQGSNTQYF. The CDR3 nucleotides read TGCAGCGTGAGACAGGGGTCAAATACGCAGTATTTT. This chain joins TRBV29-1 and TRBJ2-3, with 8 nucleotides matching TRBD1. With 6 bases clipped from V and 7 bases from J, the junction kept 6 bases outside the gene matches. CDR1 and CDR2 (germline): SQVTM, ANQGSEA. The CDR3 consists of 12 residues.

Only a few counts were recorded for this clonotype. The chain has TRBV25-1 and TRBJ1-1; D is uncertain. The CDR3 is made up of 15 amino acids. Trimming cost V 5 bases and J 2 bases, with 15 bases left between them. From germline, CDR1 is MGHDK and CDR2 SYGVNS. CDR3 bases: TGTGCCAGCAGTCGGCGGGGTAGTGGAAACACTGAAGCTTTCTTT. Protein product: CASSRRGSGNTEAFF. Full variable domain (rest looked up from reference TRBV25-1 and TRBJ1-1): EADIYQTPRYLVIGTGKKITLECSQTMGHDKMYWYQQDPGMELHLIHYSYGVNSTEKGDLSSESTVSRIRTEHFPLTLESARPSHTSQYLCASSRRGSGNTEAFFGQGTRLTVV.

About this clonotype itself: The junction and the germline gene differ at one end; a read error may be behind it. CDR3 sequence: CASSPTTGKGPYKQYF. The CDR3 DNA reads TGTGCCAGCAGTCCTACTACAGGGAAAGGACCCTACAAGCAGTACTTC. This chain connects TRBV12-3 or TRBV12-4 to TRBJ2-7; TRBD1 is a possible D gene (6 bases). The CDR3 consists of 16 residues.

A few counts support this clonotype. The V gene is TRBV11-2, the J gene TRBJ2-5; 11 nucleotides align to TRBD1. Germline V lookup: CDR1 SGHAT, CDR2 FQNNGV. V lost 4 bases and J lost 5; bases outside the gene matches: 9. CDR3 length equals 16 residues. CDR3 in amino acids: CASSSLGQGGKETQYF. The CDR3 nucleotides read TGTGCCAGCAGCTCCCTGGGACAGGGGGGAAAGGAGACCCAGTACTTC.

The rearrangement joins TRBV29-1 to TRBJ2-3; the D gene could be TRBD1 or TRBD2 (5 bases each). This CDR3 region has 15 residues. Germline V CDR1 and CDR2: SQVTM, ANQGSEA. Trimming took 6 bases from V and 4 from J, leaving 20 bases between them. This CDR3 is CSVLGTEISPDTQYF. Here the CDR3 DNA reads TGCAGCGTGCTAGGGACCGAGATTTCCCCAGATACGCAGTATTTT.

This clonotype was recorded a few times. The chain is built from TRBV29-1 and TRBJ2-3; a possible D gene is TRBD1 (5 bases). Trimming removed 2 bases from V and 5 bases from J, with 17 bases in between. There are 15 residues in the CDR3. Germline V gene lookup returns CDR1 SQVTM and CDR2 ANQGSEA. CDR3 in DNA: TGCAGCGTTGAACCCCTCAGGGAAGGGCGAGATACGCAGTATTTT. Its translation is CSVEPLREGRDTQYF.

This clonotype has only a few counts. The chain carries TRBV28 and TRBJ2-6; D gene uncertain. The CDR3 contains 13 residues. The V end was cut by 6 bases, the J end by 3 bases, with 6 bases between. The germline gives CDR1 MDHEN, CDR2 SYDVKM. CDR3 sequence: CASSELGANVLTF. CDR3 coding DNA: TGTGCCAGCAGCGAGCTTGGGGCCAACGTCCTGACTTTC.

This clonotype occurred a few times. The CDR3 here is CASSFRIRGVGDTGELFF. The CDR3 DNA sequence: TGTGCCAGCAGCTTCCGAATAAGAGGGGTGGGTGACACCGGGGAGCTGTTTTTT. This chain uses TRBV5-6 with TRBJ2-2; tentatively, D is TRBD1 or TRBD2 (5 bases each). Trimming removed 2 bases from V and 3 bases from J, with 20 bases in between. The CDR3 is made up of 18 amino acids. The germline CDR1 and CDR2 sequences are SGHDT and YYEEEE. The whole variable domain, filled in from reference TRBV5-6 and TRBJ2-2, reads DAGVTQSPTHLIKTRGQQVTLRCSPKSGHDTVSWYQQALGQGPQFIFQYYEEEERQRGNFPDRFSGHQFPNYSSELNVNALLLGDSALYLCASSFRIRGVGDTGELFFGEGSRLTVL.

This chain links TRBV20-1 with TRBJ1-1; D is uncertain. The length of the CDR3 is 12 residues. CDR1 and CDR2 (germline): DFQATT, SNEGSKA (reference sequence). Deletions cut 5 bases from V and 4 bases from J, with 11 bases between. The DNA of the CDR3 is TGCAGTGCTCCCTGGGGTCTCACTGAAGCTTTCTTT. This gives the protein CSAPWGLTEAFF.

There are a few counts of this clonotype. V gene TRBV2 combines with J gene TRBJ2-2; D unclear. Germline loops: CDR1 SNHLY, CDR2 FYNNEI. With 6 bases removed from V and 3 bases from J, the gap between germline ends came to 8 bases. The CDR3 sequence is 13 residues long. CDR3 region: CASRTDHTGELFF. The CDR3 DNA reads TGTGCCAGCAGGACGGACCACACCGGGGAGCTGTTTTTT.

V and J are TRBV29-1 and TRBJ2-7, with 16 bases fitting TRBD2. CDR3 length: 18 amino acids. Germline V lookup: CDR1 SQVTM, CDR2 ANQGSEA. Germline trimming cut 0 bases from V and 6 bases from J; bases unmatched to any gene: 11. In nucleotides, the CDR3 is TGCAGCGTTGAAGATCTGGGGGGGACTAGCGGGAGGGCAGGCGAGCAGTACTTC. This gives the protein CSVEDLGGTSGRAGEQYF.

The CDR3 loop reads CACLTGGNTGELFF. CDR3 coding DNA: TGTGCCTGCTTGACAGGAGGGAACACCGGGGAGCTGTTTTTT. The chain employs TRBV30 and TRBJ2-2; perhaps TRBD1 as D (6 bases). The germline gives CDR1 GTSNPN, CDR2 SVGIG (reference sequence). This CDR3 has 14 residues. Trimming stripped 6 bases from V and 1 base from J, with 12 bases between.

This rearrangement joins TRBV9 to TRBJ2-1; TRBD2 might be the D (7 bases). Germline V CDR1 and CDR2: SGDLS, YYNGEE. Trimming stripped 7 bases from V and 5 bases from J, with 10 bases between. The CDR3 spans 12 residues. CDR3 in amino acids: CASGGANNEQFF. The DNA for the CDR3 is TGTGCCAGCGGGGGGGCCAACAATGAGCAGTTCTTC.